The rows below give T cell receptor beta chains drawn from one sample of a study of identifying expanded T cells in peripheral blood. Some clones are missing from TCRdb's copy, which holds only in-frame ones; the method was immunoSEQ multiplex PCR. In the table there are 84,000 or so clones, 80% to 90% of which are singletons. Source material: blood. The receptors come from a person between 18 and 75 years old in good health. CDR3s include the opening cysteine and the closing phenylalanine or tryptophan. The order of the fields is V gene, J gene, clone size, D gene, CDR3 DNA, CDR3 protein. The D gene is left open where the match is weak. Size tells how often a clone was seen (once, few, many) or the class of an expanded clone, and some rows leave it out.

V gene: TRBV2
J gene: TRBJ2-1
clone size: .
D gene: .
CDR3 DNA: TGTGCCAGCAGTGACAGGGGCTACAATGAGCAGTTCTTC
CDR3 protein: CASSDRGYNEQFF

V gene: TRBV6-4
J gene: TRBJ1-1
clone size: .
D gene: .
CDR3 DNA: TGTGCCAGCAGTGACTCGAAGTCGGGTCGCACTGAAGCTTTCTTT
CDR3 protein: CASSDSKSGRTEAFF

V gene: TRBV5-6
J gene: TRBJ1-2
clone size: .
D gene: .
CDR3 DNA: TGTGCCAGCAGCTTGAAGCGGGTGTGGGGCTACACCTTC
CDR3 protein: CASSLKRVWGYTF

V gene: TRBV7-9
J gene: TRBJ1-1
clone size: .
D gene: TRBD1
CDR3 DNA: TGTGCCAGCAGCTCCAGCACAGGGGGCCTGAACACTGAAGCTTTCTTT
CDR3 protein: CASSSSTGGLNTEAFF

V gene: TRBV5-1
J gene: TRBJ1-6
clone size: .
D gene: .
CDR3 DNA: TGCGCCAGCAGCTCGGACAGCTATAATTCACCCCTCCACTTT
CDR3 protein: CASSSDSYNSPLHF

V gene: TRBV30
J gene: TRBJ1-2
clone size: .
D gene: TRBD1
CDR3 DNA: TGTGCCTATTTGACAGGGAAGCCCTATGGCTACACCTTC
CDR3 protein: CAYLTGKPYGYTF

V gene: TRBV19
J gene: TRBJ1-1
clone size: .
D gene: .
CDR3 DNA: TGTGCCAGTAGTGTCGGTTACGAAGCTTTCTTT
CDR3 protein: CASSVGYEAFF

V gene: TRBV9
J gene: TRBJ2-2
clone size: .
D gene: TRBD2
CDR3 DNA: TGTGCCAGCAGCGTAGCGGGGGGGGGCACGAACACCGGGGAGCTGTTTTTT
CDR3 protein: CASSVAGGGTNTGELFF

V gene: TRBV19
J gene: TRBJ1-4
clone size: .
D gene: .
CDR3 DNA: TGTGCCAGTAGTATCCGAGGGGGAGAAGAAAAACTGTTTTTT
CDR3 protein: CASSIRGGEEKLFF

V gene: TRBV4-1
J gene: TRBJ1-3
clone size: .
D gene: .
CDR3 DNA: TGCGCCAGCAGCCAAGAGGGAGCAGCTGGAAACACCATATATTTT
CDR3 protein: CASSQEGAAGNTIYF

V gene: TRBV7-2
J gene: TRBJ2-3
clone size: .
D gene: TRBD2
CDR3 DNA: TGTGCCAGCAGCTTACTAGCGGGGCGCACAGATACGCAGTATTTT
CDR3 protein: CASSLLAGRTDTQYF

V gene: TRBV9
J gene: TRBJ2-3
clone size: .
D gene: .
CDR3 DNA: TGTGCCAGCAGCAAGGCCGCGGGAGATACGCAGTATTTT
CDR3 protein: CASSKAAGDTQYF

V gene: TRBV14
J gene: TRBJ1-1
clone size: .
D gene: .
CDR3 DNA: TGTGCCAGCAGCCAAGAGGCAGGGCGGAGAACTGAAGCTTTCTTT
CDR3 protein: CASSQEAGRRTEAFF

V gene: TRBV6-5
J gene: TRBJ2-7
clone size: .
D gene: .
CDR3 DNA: TGTGCCAGCAGTTACCGCAGGGAAGTCCCCCCGCAGGAGCAGTACTTC
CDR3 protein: CASSYRREVPPQEQYF

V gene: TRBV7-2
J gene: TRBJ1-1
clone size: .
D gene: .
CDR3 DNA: TGTGCCAGCAGCTTAAACGGTGGGGCGATGAACACTGAAGCTTTCTTT
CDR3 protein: CASSLNGGAMNTEAFF

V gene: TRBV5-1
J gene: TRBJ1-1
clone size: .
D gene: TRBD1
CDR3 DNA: TGCGCCAGCAGCCCTACAGGGGGCGTGTACACTGAAGCTTTCTTT
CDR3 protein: CASSPTGGVYTEAFF

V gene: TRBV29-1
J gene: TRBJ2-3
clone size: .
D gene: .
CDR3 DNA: TGCAGCGTTGATCGGCCGGGCCAGACCACAGATACGCAGTATTTT
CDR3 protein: CSVDRPGQTTDTQYF

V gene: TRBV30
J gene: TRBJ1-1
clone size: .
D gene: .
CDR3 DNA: TGTGCCTGGAATCTGCAGGGACCAGGGAACACTGAAGCTTTCTTT
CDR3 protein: CAWNLQGPGNTEAFF

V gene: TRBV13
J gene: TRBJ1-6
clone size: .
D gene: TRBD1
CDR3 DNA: TGTGCCAGCAGAACCCGGGACAGGGATAATTCACCCCTCCACTTT
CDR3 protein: CASRTRDRDNSPLHF

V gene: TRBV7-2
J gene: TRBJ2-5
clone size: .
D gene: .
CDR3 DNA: TGTGCCAGCAGCTTAGCGCGGTCTAGCCGCGAGACCCAGTACTTC
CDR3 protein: CASSLARSSRETQYF

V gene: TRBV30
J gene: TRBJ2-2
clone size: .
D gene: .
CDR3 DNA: TGTGCCTGGAGCCCCCGGGGGAGGGGGCCGCGGACCGGGGAGCTGTTTTTT
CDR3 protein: CAWSPRGRGPRTGELFF

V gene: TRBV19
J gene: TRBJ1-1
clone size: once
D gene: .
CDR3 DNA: TGTGCCAGTAGTACCCGACAGAGTGATGAAGCTTTCTTT
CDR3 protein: CASSTRQSDEAFF

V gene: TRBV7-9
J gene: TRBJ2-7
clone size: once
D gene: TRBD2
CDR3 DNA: TGTGCCAGCACCAGCGGGACGCGCTCCTACGAGCAGTACTTC
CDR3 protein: CASTSGTRSYEQYF

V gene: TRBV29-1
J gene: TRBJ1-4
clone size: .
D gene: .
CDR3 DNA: TGCAGCGTTGGGGCAGGCCCTGAAAAACTGTTTTTT
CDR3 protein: CSVGAGPEKLFF

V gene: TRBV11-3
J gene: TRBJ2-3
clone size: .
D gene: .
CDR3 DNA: TGTGCCAGCAGCTCACTTTCTAGCACAGATACGCAGTATTTT
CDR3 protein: CASSSLSSTDTQYF

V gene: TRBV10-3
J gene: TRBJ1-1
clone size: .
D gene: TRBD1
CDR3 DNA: TGTGCCATCAGTGAGTCGGGGGACAGGGATGGGGCTTTCTTT
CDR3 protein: CAISESGDRDGAFF

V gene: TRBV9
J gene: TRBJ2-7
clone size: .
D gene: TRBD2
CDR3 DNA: TGTGCCAGCAGCTCTAGCGGGAGCTCCTACGAGCAGTACTTC
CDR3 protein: CASSSSGSSYEQYF

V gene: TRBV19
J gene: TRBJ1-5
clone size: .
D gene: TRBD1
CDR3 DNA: TGTGCCAGTAGTTTCGGACAGGTAATCAATCAGCCCCAGCATTTT
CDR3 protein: CASSFGQVINQPQHF

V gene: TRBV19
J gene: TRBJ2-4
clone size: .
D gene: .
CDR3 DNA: TGTGCCAGTAGTATCTGGGGTTTAGGGGACATTCAGTACTTC
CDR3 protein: CASSIWGLGDIQYF

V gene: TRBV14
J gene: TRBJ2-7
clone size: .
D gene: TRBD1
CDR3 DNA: TGTGCCAGCAGCCAAGACAGGGGGCGCGGCGAGCAGTACTTC
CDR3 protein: CASSQDRGRGEQYF

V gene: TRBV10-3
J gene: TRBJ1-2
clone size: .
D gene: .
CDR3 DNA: TGTGCCATCGCTGCGGACCCCAACTATGGCTACACCTTC
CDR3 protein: CAIAADPNYGYTF

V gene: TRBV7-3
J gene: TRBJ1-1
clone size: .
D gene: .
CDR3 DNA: TGTGCCAGCAGTTACCCAGGGAACACTGAAGCTTTCTTT
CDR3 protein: CASSYPGNTEAFF

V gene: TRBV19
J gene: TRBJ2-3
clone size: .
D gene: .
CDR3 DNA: TGTGCCAGTAGCCCGCGAAGGGGAGATACGCAGTATTTT
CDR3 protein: CASSPRRGDTQYF

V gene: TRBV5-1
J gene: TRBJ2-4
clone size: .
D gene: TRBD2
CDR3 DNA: TGCGCCAGCAGCTTGGCCGGAAAACTGACTAGCGGGGGACAATTAGCCAAAAACATTCAGTACTTC
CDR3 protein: CASSLAGKLTSGGQLAKNIQYF

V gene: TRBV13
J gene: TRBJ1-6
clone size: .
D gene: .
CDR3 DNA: TGTGCCAGCAGCACACGCGAGTGGGATTCACCCCTCCACTTT
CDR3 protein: CASSTREWDSPLHF

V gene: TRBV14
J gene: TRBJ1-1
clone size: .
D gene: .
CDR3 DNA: TGTGCCAGCAGCAGGGAAAGAGACACTGAAGCTTTCTTT
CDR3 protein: CASSRERDTEAFF

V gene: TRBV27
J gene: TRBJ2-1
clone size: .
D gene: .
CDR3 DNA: TGTGCCAGCAGTTTGTGGCACTCCAATGAGCAGTTCTTC
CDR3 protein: CASSLWHSNEQFF

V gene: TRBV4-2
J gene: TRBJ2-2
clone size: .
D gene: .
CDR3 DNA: TGTGCCAGCAGCCAAGGGACGGCGAGGAGCACCGGGGAGCTGTTTTTT
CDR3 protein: CASSQGTARSTGELFF

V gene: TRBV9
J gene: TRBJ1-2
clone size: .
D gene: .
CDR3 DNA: TGTGCCAGCAGCGCGGGAGGGGATTATGGCTACACCTTC
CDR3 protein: CASSAGGDYGYTF

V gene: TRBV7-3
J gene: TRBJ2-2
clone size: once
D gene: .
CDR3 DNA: TGTGCCAGCAGCTTACCAGTTCCAAAGGGGTCCGGCACCGGGGAGCTGTTTTTT
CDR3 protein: CASSLPVPKGSGTGELFF

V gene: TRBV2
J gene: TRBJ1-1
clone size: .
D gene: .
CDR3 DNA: TGTGCCAGCAGTGGGGGGGGATATCAAGCTTTCTTT
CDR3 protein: CASSGGGYQAFF

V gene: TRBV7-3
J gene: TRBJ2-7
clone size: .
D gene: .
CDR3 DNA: TGTGCCAGCCTGATAAGGGATAGGGGCGAGCAGTACTTC
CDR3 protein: CASLIRDRGEQYF

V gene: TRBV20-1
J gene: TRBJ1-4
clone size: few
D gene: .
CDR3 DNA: TGCAGTGCAAGGGTGGGAGAAAAACTGTTTTTT
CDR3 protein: CSARVGEKLFF

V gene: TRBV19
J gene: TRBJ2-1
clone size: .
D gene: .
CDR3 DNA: TGTGCCACCACGGACAGATACAATGAGCAGTTCTTC
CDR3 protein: CATTDRYNEQFF

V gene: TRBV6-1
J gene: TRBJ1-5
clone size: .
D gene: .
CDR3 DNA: TGTGCCAGCAGTGAAGGGGTAGGGGGGGCCTTCTATCAGCCCCAGCATTTT
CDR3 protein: CASSEGVGGAFYQPQHF

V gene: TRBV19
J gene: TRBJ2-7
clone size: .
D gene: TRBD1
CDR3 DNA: TGTGCCAGTAGTATCATCCCGGGACAGGGCCACGAGCAGTACTTC
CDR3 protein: CASSIIPGQGHEQYF

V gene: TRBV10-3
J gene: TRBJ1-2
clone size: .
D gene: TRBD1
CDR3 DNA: TGTGCCATCACAATTCCCGGGACAGGGGGCCTTGGCTACACCTTC
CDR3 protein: CAITIPGTGGLGYTF

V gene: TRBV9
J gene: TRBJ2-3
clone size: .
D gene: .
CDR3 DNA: TGTGCCAGCAGCGTGGCCCAGCGGTTCACAGATACGCAGTATTTT
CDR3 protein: CASSVAQRFTDTQYF

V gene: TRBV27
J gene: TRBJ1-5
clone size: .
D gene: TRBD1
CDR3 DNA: TGTGCCAGCAGTCTCACAGGGGACCATCAGCCCCAGCATTTT
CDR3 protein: CASSLTGDHQPQHF

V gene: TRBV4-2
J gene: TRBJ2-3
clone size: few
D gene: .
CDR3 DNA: TGTGCCAGCAGCCAACGGATCGGGACTAGCACAGATACGCAGTATTTT
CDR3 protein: CASSQRIGTSTDTQYF

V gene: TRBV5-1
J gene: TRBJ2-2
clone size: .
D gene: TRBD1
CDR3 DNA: TGCGCCAGCAGCTCCCGCAGGACAGGGGCCTCCACCGGGGAGCTGTTTTTT
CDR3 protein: CASSSRRTGASTGELFF

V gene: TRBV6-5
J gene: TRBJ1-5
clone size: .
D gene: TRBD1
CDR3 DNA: TGTGCCAGCAGTCTACAGGGGGGGAATCAGCCCCAGCATTTT
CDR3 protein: CASSLQGGNQPQHF

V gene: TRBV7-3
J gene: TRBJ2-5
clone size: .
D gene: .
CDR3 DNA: TGTGCCAGCAGCCCCAGGCGGGGGCCCAGGGAGACCCAGTACTTC
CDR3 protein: CASSPRRGPRETQYF

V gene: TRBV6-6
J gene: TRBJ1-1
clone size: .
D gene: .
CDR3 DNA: TGTGCCAGCAGTTACTCCCCAGGAAACACTGAAGCTTTCTTT
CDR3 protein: CASSYSPGNTEAFF

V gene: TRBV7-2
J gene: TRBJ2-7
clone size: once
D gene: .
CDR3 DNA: TGTGCCAGCAGCTTAGATTCCTCCGAGAAGCGGCGACCCTACGAGCAGTACTTC
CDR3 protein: CASSLDSSEKRRPYEQYF